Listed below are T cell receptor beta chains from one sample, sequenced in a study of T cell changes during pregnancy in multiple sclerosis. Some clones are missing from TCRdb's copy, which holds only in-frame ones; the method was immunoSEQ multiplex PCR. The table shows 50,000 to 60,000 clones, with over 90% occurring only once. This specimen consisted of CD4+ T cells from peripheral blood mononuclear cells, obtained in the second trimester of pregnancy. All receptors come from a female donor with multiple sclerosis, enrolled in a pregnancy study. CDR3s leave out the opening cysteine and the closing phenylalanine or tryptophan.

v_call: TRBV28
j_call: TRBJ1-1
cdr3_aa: ASSSRGNTEAF

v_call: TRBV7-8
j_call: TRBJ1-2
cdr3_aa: ASSPDRQGSYGYT

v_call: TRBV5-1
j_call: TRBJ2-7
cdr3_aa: ASSLAGGIRYEQY

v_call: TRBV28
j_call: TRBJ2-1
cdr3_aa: ASSGTKGEF

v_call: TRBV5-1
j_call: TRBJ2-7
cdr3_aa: ASSWRQGEEQY

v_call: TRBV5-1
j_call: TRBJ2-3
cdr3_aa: ASSLAGGPRNLDTQY

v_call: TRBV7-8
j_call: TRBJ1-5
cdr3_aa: ASSSLMNAGRRYQPQH

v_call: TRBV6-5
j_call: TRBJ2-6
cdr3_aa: ASSYTGATGANVLT

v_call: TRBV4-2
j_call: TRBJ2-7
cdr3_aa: ASSQVSSGPTYEQY

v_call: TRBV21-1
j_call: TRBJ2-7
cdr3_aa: ASSKVRGGDEQY

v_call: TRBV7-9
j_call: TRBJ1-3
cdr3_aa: ASKPPYRLGNTIY

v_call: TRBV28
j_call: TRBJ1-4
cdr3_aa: AIRDSNEKLF

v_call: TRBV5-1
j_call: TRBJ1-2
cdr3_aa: ASSLDLGQYGYT

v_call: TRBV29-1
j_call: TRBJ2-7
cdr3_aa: SVVGSYEQY

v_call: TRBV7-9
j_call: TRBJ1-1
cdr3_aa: ASSFGRGTEAF

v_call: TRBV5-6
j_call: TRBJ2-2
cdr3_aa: ASSAQSGTNTGELF

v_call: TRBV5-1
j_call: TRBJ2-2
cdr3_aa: ASSLLAGGTGELF

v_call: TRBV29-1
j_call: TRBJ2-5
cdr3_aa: SVEGGVQGEQETQY

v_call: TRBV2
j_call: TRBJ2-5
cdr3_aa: ASSVLAGATRTQY

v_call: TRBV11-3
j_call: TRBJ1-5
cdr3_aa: ASSLEGGAQSQPQH

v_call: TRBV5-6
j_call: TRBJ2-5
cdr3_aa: ASSGIRDRGEETQY

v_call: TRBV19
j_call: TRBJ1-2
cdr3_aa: ASSFWGTNSAGYT

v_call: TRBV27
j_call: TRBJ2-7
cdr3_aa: ASSQLAIAGAYEQY

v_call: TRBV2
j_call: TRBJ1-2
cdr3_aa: ASSVDRTSYGYT

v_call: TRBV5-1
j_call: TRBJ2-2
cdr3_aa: ASSRTGARNTGELF

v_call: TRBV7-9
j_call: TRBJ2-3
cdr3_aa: ASSGGQGVTDTQY

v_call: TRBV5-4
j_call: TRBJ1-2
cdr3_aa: ASSLAGQGGYGYT

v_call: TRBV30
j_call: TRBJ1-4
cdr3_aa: AWSGTVANEKLF

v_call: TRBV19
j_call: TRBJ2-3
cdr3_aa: ASSATGTSGVTQY

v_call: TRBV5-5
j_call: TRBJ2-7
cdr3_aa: ASSLKVGGAYEQY

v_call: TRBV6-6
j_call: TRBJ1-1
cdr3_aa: ASSYSLSQRGTEAF

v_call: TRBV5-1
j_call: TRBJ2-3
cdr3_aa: ASSLQTSTDTQY

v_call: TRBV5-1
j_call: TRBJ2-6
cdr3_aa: ASSLGQHSGANVLT

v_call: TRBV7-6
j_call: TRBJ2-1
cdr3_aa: ASSLVLGGDEQF

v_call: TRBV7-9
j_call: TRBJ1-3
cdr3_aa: ASSPEGSRNTIY